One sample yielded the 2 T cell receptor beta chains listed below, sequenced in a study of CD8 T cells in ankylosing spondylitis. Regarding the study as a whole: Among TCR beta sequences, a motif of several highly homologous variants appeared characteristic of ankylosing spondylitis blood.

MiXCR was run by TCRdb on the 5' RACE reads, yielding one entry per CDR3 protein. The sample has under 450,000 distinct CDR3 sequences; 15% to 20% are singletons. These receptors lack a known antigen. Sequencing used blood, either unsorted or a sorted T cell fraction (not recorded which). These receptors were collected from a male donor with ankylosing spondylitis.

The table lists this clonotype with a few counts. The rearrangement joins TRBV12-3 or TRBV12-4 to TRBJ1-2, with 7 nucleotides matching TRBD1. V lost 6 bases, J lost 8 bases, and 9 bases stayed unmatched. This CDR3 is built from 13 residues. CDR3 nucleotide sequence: TGTGCCAGCAGCCACGGACAGGTTAAGGGCTACACCTTC. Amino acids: CASSHGQVKGYTF.

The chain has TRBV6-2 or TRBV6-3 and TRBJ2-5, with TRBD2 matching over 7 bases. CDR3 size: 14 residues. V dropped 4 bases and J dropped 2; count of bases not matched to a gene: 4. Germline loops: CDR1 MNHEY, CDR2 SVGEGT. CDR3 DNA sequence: TGTGCCAGCAGTTGGGGGGGATTTCAAGAGACCCAGTACTTC. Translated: CASSWGGFQETQYF.